This T cell receptor (beta chain) is from a study of human T cells and chemical hapten exposure. Study summary: DPC at 2% was the sensitizing agent, placed on about 2 cm by about 2 cm of upper inner arm skin.

Sample time point: patch test 2, 6 weeks after DPC sensitization. The treatment here: therapeutic diphenylcyclopropenone sensitization with weekly scalp DPC. Total RNA was extracted from unfractionated whole blood. The germline V and J ends were trimmed by 2 bases and 3 bases, with 11 bases remaining between them. The germline V gene has CDR1 SGHTA and CDR2 FQGNSA. This CDR3 comprises 14 residues. Each cDNA molecule in the library carried unique molecular identifiers. TCRdb re-analysed the RACE reads in MiXCR, keeping a single row per CDR3 protein. The top ten clones hold about 5% of a sample with about 350,000 distinct CDR3 sequences, over 6% of them seen once. Findings of the study overall: No shift was seen in TCRs above 1 in 1000 frequency with DPC sensitization.

A remark on this clonotype: The antigen is undetermined.

The clonotype was recovered from a woman between 18 and 29 years old with alopecia areata. Some clones in this sample may be carry-over from other donors' samples. The sequences come from whole blood, collected in connection with sensitization to the hapten diphenylcyclopropenone (DPC). V and J are TRBV7-2 and TRBJ2-7; weak D call: TRBD2 (6 bases). CDR3 loop: CASSLISGRYEQYF. DNA for the CDR3: TGTGCCAGCAGCTTAATAAGCGGGCGCTACGAGCAGTACTTC. Variable domain in full (rest from reference TRBV7-2 and TRBJ2-7): GAGVSQSPSNKVTEKGKDVELRCDPISGHTALYWYRQSLGQGLEFLIYFQGNSAPDKSGLPSDRFSAERTGGSVSTLTIQRTQQEDSAVYLCASSLISGRYEQYFGPGTRLTVT.